The 16 T cell receptor beta chains given below trace back to one sample, sequenced in a study of T-cell reconstitution after alpha-beta-depleted transplantation in children. Preparing the TCRbeta library involved the use of unique molecular identifiers. TCRdb re-analysed the PCR reads in MiXCR, keeping a single row per CDR3 protein. The data contain hundreds of thousands of distinct CDR3 sequences, under 15% of them seen just once; the ten biggest clones take up roughly 2.3%. This specimen consisted of PBMCs, mostly from graft donor cells, obtained 360 days after TCRalphabeta/CD19-depleted stem cell transplant. These receptors all stem from a male patient aged 10 to 17 who had a stem cell transplant for acute myeloid leukemia, so the T cells may come from the graft donor.

This clonotype was seen a few times. Relative to the germline gene, one junction end is altered; a read error may explain this. The gene calls are TRBV7-7 and TRBJ2-3; 8 bases match TRBD1. The CDR3 consists of 15 residues. The germline gives CDR1 SSHAT, CDR2 FNYEAQ (reference sequence). CDR3 in amino acids: CASSLVGQASHTQYF. The CDR3 DNA reads as TGTGCTAGCAGCTTAGTGGGACAGGCGAGTCATACGCAGTATTTT. The entire variable domain, with the rest obtained from reference TRBV7-7 and TRBJ2-3, is as follows: GAGVSQSPRYKVTKRGQDVTLRCDPISSHATLYWYQQALGQGPEFLTYFNYEAQPDKSGLPSDRFSAERPEGSISTLTIQRTEQRDSAMYRCASSLVGQASHTQYFGPGTRLTVL.

This clonotype was counted a few times. This rearrangement joins TRBV27 to TRBJ2-5; unclear D gene. V lost 7 bases, J lost 2 bases, and 14 bases lay in between. Germline V gene lookup returns CDR1 MNHEY and CDR2 SMNVEV (reference sequence). The CDR3 is made up of 14 amino acids. The CDR3 loop is CASIFSVVQETQYF. The CDR3 bases are TGTGCCAGCATCTTCAGCGTGGTTCAAGAGACCCAGTACTTC.

This clonotype was seen many times. V and J are TRBV28 and TRBJ2-3, with TRBD2 matching 7 bases. CDR1 and CDR2 (germline): MDHEN, SYDVKM. Trimming cost V 2 bases and J 2 bases; bases outside gene matches: 7. The CDR3 is made up of 16 amino acids. CDR3 in DNA: TGTGCCAGCAGTTTAGGCGGGAGCCCTCCCACAGATACGCAGTATTTT. Its translation is CASSLGGSPPTDTQYF. Filled out from reference TRBV28 and TRBJ2-3, the complete variable domain reads DVKVTQSSRYLVKRTGEKVFLECVQDMDHENMFWYRQDPGLGLRLIYFSYDVKMKEKGDIPEGYSVSREKKERFSLILESASTNQTSMYLCASSLGGSPPTDTQYFGPGTRLTVL.

The rearrangement links TRBV6-5 to TRBJ1-6, with D possibly TRBD1 on 5 matching bases. The CDR3 is 16 amino acids. The V and J ends lost 2 bases and 5 bases respectively, with 13 bases between them. CDR1 is MNHEY, CDR2 SVGAGI, per germline. This CDR3 reads CASSYQGSLHNSPLHF. The CDR3, as DNA: TGTGCCAGCAGTTACCAGGGATCCCTGCATAATTCACCCCTCCACTTT.

The sample holds a few counts of this clonotype. The rearrangement uses TRBV5-5 and TRBJ2-7; D gene ambiguous. Germline V gives CDR1 SGHKS, CDR2 YYEKEE (reference sequence). V lost 0 bases, J lost 2 bases, and 15 bases lay in between. The CDR3 runs 16 residues. The CDR3 protein is CASSLEYDYLTYEQYF. The CDR3 DNA is TGTGCCAGCAGCTTGGAATACGATTACTTGACCTACGAGCAGTACTTC.

This clonotype was found many times. The chain combines TRBV20-1 with TRBJ2-7; 8 nucleotides line up with TRBD2. Germline V gene sequence: CDR1 DFQATT, CDR2 SNEGSKA (reference sequence). V dropped 5 bases and J dropped 5; count of bases not matched to a gene: 11. The CDR3 loop spans 14 amino acids. CDR3 region: CSAGPSGSIDEQYF. The CDR3 nucleotides are TGCAGTGCTGGGCCCAGCGGGAGCATCGACGAGCAGTACTTC.

This clonotype was seen ten or more times. The chain carries TRBV29-1 and TRBJ1-2; no clear D. Germline CDR1 SQVTM, CDR2 ANQGSEA. Trimming pared 7 bases from V and 1 base from J, leaving 28 bases between. The CDR3 covers 18 residues. The chain's CDR3 is CSGLGLSDTPHNNYGYTF. The CDR3, as DNA: TGCAGCGGCCTAGGACTTAGCGACACCCCGCACAATAACTATGGCTACACCTTC.

This clonotype was recorded many times. The chain recombines TRBV29-1 with TRBJ2-1; D not certain. Trimming pared 4 bases from V and 4 bases from J, leaving 17 bases between. Germline CDR1 SQVTM, CDR2 ANQGSEA. There are 15 residues in the CDR3. The CDR3: CSVVFVPFRYNEQFF. In DNA, the CDR3 is TGCAGCGTTGTCTTTGTACCGTTTAGGTACAATGAGCAGTTCTTC.

This clonotype was seen only a few times. The V gene is TRBV20-1, the J gene TRBJ2-7; 8 bases match TRBD1. The ends lost 1 base at V and 5 bases at J; junction bases unmatched: 4. The CDR3 loop spans 13 amino acids. CDR1 and CDR2 (germline): DFQATT, SNEGSKA (reference sequence). CDR3 amino acids: CSARVQGADEQYF. CDR3 coding DNA: TGCAGTGCTAGAGTTCAGGGGGCGGACGAGCAGTACTTC.

The table lists this clonotype with a count of one. J is TRBJ2-5 and V is TRBV7-3; 9 bases align to TRBD2. Per germline, CDR1 SGHTA and CDR2 FQGTGA. The V and J ends lost 4 bases and 5 bases, in that order; junction bases with no gene match: 11. This CDR3 has 16 residues. This CDR3 reads CASSSNSGSLCETQYF. CDR3 bases: TGTGCCAGCAGCTCTAATAGCGGGAGTTTGTGTGAGACCCAGTACTTC.

The chain is built from TRBV2 and TRBJ2-7; possibly TRBD1 for D (5 bases). In germline, CDR1 is SNHLY, CDR2 FYNNEI. The CDR3 is 14 amino acids. V shed 3 bases and J shed 5 bases, with 14 bases lying between them. The CDR3 region is CASSEADNPHEQYF. For the CDR3, the DNA is TGTGCCAGCAGTGAGGCGGACAACCCCCACGAGCAGTACTTC.

This clonotype was observed a handful of times. The V gene is TRBV4-2, the J gene TRBJ1-1; no clear D. V lost 4 bases and J lost 0, with 18 bases in between. CDR3 size: 17 residues. Germline lookup yields CDR1 LGHNA and CDR2 YNFKEQ. DNA of the CDR3: TGTGCCAGCAGCCTCTCTTTCCCCGCCTGGATGAACACTGAAGCTTTCTTT. Amino acid sequence: CASSLSFPAWMNTEAFF.

DNA of the CDR3: TGCAGTGCTAGGAGGGTGGACTATGGCTACACCTTC. Its protein is CSARRVDYGYTF. The chain has TRBV20-1 and TRBJ1-2, with D unclear. Germline CDR1 reads DFQATT; CDR2 reads SNEGSKA (reference sequence). V lost 3 bases to trimming and J lost 3 bases, with 8 bases between them. The CDR3 is 12 amino acids.

The chain links TRBV15 to TRBJ2-2; 10 bases are shared with TRBD2. There are 16 residues in the CDR3. Looked up from germline, CDR1 is LNHNV and CDR2 is YYDKDF (reference sequence). The ends lost 5 bases at V and 6 bases at J; junction bases unmatched: 9. CDR3 in DNA: TGTGCCACCAGCCGAACTAGCGGGAAGGGCGCCGGGGAGCTGTTTTTT. It translates to CATSRTSGKGAGELFF.

In its sample, this clonotype was seen many times. The chain links TRBV20-1 to TRBJ2-7, with 7 bases that match TRBD1. The CDR3 spans 13 residues. With 3 bases clipped from V and 2 bases from J, the junction kept 4 bases outside the gene matches. Germline V gene sequence: CDR1 DFQATT, CDR2 SNEGSKA (reference sequence). CDR3 sequence reads: CSARGDSPYEQYF. CDR3 DNA: TGCAGTGCTAGGGGGGACAGTCCCTACGAGCAGTACTTC.

On this clonotype: The CDR3 does not end in the conserved phenylalanine or tryptophan, so this is likely a read error. The chain uses TRBV20-1 and TRBJ1-5; D not certain. Germline V gene lookup returns CDR1 DFQATT and CDR2 SNEGSKA (reference sequence). V was shortened by 4 bases and J by 0 bases, with 16 bases between the two germline ends. The CDR3 consists of 16 residues. Written as DNA, the CDR3 is TGCAGTGCTACACTGGGGTTATTCGATAGCAATCAGCCCCAGCATTAT. Translation: CSATLGLFDSNQPQHY.